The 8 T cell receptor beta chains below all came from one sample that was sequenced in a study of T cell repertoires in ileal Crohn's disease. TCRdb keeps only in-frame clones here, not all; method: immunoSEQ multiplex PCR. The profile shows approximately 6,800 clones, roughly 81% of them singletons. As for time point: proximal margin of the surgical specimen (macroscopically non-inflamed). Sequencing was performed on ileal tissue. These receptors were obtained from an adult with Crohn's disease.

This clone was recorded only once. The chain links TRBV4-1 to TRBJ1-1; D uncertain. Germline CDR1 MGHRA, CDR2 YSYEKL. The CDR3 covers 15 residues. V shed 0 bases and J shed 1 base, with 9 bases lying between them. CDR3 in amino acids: CASSQDLYENTEAFF. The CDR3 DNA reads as TGCGCCAGCAGCCAAGATCTCTACGAGAACACTGAAGCTTTCTTT.

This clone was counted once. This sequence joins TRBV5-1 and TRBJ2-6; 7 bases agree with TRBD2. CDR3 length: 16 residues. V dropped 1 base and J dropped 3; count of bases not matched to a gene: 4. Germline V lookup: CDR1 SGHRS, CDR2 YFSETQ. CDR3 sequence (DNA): TGCGCCAGCAGCTTGAGCCCGGGAGGTGGGGCCAACGTCCTGACTTTC. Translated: CASSLSPGGGANVLTF. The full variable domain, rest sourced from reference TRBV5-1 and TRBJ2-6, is KAGVTQTPRYLIKTRGQQVTLSCSPISGHRSVSWYQQTPGQGLQFLFEYFSETQRNKGNFPGRFSGRQFSNSRSEMNVSTLELGDSALYLCASSLSPGGGANVLTFGAGSRLTVL.

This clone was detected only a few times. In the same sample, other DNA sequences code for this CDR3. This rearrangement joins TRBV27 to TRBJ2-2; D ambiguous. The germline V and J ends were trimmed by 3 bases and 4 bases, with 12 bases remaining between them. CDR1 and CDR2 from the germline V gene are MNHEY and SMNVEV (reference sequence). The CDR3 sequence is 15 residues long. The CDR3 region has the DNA TGTGCCAGCAGTTTCTCCACCTCGGGCACCGGGGAGCTGTTTTTT. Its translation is CASSFSTSGTGELFF.

The CDR3 sequence: CASSYSTPGLYEQYF. CDR3 in DNA: TGTGCCAGCAGTTACTCGACCCCAGGGCTCTACGAGCAGTACTTC. The genes are TRBV6-5 and TRBJ2-7; the D gene is possibly TRBD1 (5 bases). Germline CDR1 and CDR2: MNHEY and SVGAGI. Between the trimmed V and J ends, which lost 0 bases and 3 bases, there was a span of 12 bases. The CDR3 has 15 amino acids.

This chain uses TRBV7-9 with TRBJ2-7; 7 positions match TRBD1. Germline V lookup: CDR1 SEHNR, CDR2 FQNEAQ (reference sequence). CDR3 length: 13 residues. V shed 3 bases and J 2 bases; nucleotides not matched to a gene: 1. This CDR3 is CASSFRGPYEQYF. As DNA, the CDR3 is TGTGCCAGCAGCTTTAGGGGGCCCTACGAGCAGTACTTC.

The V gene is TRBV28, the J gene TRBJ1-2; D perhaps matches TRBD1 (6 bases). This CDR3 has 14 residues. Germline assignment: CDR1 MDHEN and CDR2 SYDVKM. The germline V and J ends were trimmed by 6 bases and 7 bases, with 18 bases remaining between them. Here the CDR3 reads CASRIPSGASGYTF. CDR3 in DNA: TGTGCCAGCAGGATACCCTCAGGGGCGAGTGGCTACACCTTC.

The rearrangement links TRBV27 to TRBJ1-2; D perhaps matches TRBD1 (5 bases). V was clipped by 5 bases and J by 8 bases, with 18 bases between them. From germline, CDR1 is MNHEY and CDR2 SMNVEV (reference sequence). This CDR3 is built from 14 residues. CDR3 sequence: CASSVGTGRGGYTF. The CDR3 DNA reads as TGTGCCAGCAGTGTGGGGACCGGACGAGGGGGCTACACCTTC.

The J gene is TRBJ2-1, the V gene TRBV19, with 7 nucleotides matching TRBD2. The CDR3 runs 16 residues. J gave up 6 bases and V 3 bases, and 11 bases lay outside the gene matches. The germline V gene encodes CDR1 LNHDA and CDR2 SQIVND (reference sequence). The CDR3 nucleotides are TGTGCCAGTAGTATCCTCGGTAGCGGGTACGGCAATGAGCAGTTCTTC. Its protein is CASSILGSGYGNEQFF.